The sequence of this T cell receptor (beta chain) was determined in a study of T cells in localized non-small cell lung cancer. Study-wide results and limits: Among the top 100 tumor clones, a median about 59 appeared in adjacent lung. A raised T cell density in blood coincided with lengthier overall survival.

The ends were cut back, 6 bases at V and 2 bases at J, with 8 bases in the middle. The length of the CDR3 is 13 residues. Germline CDR1 and CDR2: WSHSY and SAAADI. On this clone itself: The antigen is unknown.

Using immunoSEQ multiplex PCR, the repertoire was profiled, and TCRdb retains in-frame clones only, with some absent. Of around 92,000 clones listed, roughly 93% are singletons. The material was PBMCs, obtained before any cancer treatment. The sequence derives from a woman aged 40 to 75 with stage II squamous cell lung carcinoma. The chain has TRBV10-2 and TRBJ2-1; TRBD1 is a possible D gene (6 bases). CDR3 in amino acids: CASSAGAYNEQFF. CDR3 sequence (DNA): TGCGCCAGCAGCGCAGGGGCCTACAATGAGCAGTTCTTC.